This T cell receptor (beta chain) was sequenced during a study of blood T cells in healthy people across ages. Germline V gene data show CDR1 as ENHRY and CDR2 as SYGVKD. The V end was cut by 5 bases, the J end by 2 bases, with 10 bases between. The CDR3 consists of 13 residues. Then a second PCR, running about 6 to 12 cycles, was carried out with a sample-barcoded 5' primer and a J-beta primer mix. TCRdb itself ran the 5' RACE reads through MiXCR, one entry per CDR3 protein. Among some 880,000 distinct CDR3 sequences listed, about 36% were seen once. The chain uses TRBV10-3 and TRBJ2-7, with D maybe TRBD1 (5 bases). The source material was blood. The source of this sequence is a man between 18 and 35 years old in good health. The CDR3 here is CAISIGQTYEQYF. The CDR3 nucleotides read TGTGCCATCAGTATCGGACAAACCTACGAGCAGTACTTC.